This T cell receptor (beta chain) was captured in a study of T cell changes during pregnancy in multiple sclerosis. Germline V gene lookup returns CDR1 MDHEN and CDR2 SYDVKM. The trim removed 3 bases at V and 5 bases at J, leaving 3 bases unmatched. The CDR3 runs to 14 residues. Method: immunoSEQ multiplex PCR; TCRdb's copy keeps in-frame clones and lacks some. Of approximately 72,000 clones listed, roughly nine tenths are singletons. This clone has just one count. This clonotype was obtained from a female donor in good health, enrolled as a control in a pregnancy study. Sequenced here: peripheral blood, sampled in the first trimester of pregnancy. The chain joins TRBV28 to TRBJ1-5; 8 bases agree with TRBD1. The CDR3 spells CASSLQGADQPQHF. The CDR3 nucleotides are TGTGCCAGCAGTTTGCAGGGGGCGGATCAGCCCCAGCATTTT.